The source of this T cell receptor (beta chain) is a study of cytotoxic CD8 clonotypes in ibrutinib-treated CLL. Produced via immunoSEQ multiplex PCR; TCRdb's table is partial and in-frame only. The table has roughly 200,000 clones, about 75% seen once. Many counts were recorded for this clone. This same CDR3 is encoded by further DNA sequences in the sample. The sequencing here drew on PBMCs, taken after 12 months of ibrutinib treatment. This TCR was sampled from a human donor with chronic lymphocytic leukemia.

CDR3 amino acids: CASSQDRSSYNEQFF. The CDR3 region has the DNA TGCGCCAGCAGCCAAGATCGAAGCAGTTACAATGAGCAGTTCTTC. The chain combines TRBV4-3 with TRBJ2-1; D is unclear. The V gene's germline CDR1 is LGHNA and CDR2 YSLEER. The CDR3 is made up of 15 amino acids. Trimming pared 0 bases from V and 4 bases from J, leaving 10 bases between.